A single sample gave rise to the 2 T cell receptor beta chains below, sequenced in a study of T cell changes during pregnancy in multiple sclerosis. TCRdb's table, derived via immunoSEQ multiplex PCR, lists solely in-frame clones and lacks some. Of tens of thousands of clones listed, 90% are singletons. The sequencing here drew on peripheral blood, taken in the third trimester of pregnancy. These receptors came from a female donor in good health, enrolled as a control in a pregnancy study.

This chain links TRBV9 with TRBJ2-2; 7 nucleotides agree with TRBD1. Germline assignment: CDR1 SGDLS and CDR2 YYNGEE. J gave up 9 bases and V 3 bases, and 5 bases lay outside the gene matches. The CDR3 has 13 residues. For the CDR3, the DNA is TGTGCCAGCAGCGACGAGGGGGCCTGGGAGCTGTTTTTT. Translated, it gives CASSDEGAWELFF.

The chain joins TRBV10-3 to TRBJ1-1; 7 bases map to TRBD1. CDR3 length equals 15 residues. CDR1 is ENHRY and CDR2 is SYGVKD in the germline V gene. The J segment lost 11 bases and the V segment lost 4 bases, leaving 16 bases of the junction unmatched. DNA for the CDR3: TGTGCCATCAGTGTTTCACAGGGGCAACACAGAGATGCTTTCTTT. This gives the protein CAISVSQGQHRDAFF.